The present entry profiles one T cell receptor beta chain with its context. The sample originates from a study of OX40 agonist ivuxolimab in advanced cancers. Study-level information: Prior checkpoint blockade (anti-PD-1, anti-PD-L1 or anti-CTLA-4) was permitted; about 40% had it.

The table came from immunoSEQ multiplex PCR; TCRdb's copy has only in-frame clones and leaves some out. The profile shows tens of thousands of clones, approximately 86% of them singletons. The TCR comes from an adult with an advanced solid tumor such as melanoma, head and neck, liver or kidney cancer. The sample consisted of CD4+ or CD8+ T cells sorted from blood, taken in a trial of the OX40 agonist ivuxolimab.

CDR3 sequence reads: CSVEEFPGAGGYTF. The CDR3 DNA is TGCAGCGTTGAAGAGTTCCCGGGGGCGGGTGGCTACACCTTC. The chain employs TRBV29-1 and TRBJ1-2, with a weak D call TRBD1 (6 bases). V was clipped by 0 bases and J by 7 bases, with 15 bases between them. The CDR3 contains 14 residues. CDR1 and CDR2 from the germline V gene are SQVTM and ANQGSEA.